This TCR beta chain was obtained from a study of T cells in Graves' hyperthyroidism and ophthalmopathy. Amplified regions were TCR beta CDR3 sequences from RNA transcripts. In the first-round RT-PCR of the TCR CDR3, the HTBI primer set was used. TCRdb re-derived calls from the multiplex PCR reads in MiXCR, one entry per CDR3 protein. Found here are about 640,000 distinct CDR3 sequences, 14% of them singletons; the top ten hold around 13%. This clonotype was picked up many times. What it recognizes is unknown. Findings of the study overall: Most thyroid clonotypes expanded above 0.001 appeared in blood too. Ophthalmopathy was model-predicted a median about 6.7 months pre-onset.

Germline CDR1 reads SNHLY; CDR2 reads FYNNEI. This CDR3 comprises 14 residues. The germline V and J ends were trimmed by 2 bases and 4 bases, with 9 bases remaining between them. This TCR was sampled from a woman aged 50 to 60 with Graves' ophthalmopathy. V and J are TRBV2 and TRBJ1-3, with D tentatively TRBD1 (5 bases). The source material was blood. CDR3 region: CASSELRGGNTIYF. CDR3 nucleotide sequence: TGTGCCAGCAGTGAATTAAGGGGCGGAAACACCATATATTTT.